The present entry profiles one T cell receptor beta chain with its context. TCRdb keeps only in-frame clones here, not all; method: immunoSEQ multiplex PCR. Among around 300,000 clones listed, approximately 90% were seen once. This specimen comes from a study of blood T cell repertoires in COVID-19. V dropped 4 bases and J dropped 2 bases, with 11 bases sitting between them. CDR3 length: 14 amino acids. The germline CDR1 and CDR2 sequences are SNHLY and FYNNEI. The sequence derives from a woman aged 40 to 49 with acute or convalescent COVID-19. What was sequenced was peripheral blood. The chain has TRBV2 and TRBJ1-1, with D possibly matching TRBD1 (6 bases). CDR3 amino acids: CASSGTEINTEAFF. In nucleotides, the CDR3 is TGTGCCAGCAGTGGGACAGAAATAAACACTGAAGCTTTCTTT.